These T cell receptor beta chains were read from a single sample in a study of T cells after yellow fever vaccination. TCRdb recomputed calls from the 5' RACE reads with MiXCR, one row per CDR3 protein. The sample records some 120,000 distinct CDR3 sequences, nearly 7.5% being singletons. This specimen consisted of CD4+ T cells sorted from PBMCs, obtained about 10 days after the first yellow fever vaccination. The receptors here all came from a man between 18 and 29 years old who received the YFV17D yellow fever vaccine. Each CDR3 is given with its conserved first and last residue. The D gene is left open where the match is weak. Part of the rows lack a size; the others show once, few, many or a class for expanded clones.

>many|13|TRBD1|TRBV7-6|TRBJ1-1
CASSPGQSTEAFF
TGTGCCAGCAGCCCGGGACAGAGCACTGAAGCTTTCTTT
>many|16|TRBD2|TRBV5-1|TRBJ2-1
CASSLSLAGGANEQFF
TGCGCCAGCAGCTTGTCCCTAGCGGGGGGTGCGAATGAGCAGTTCTTC
>few|15|TRBD1|TRBV11-2|TRBJ2-1
CASSLDRGAFNEQFF
TGTGCCAGCAGCTTGGACAGGGGGGCTTTCAATGAGCAGTTCTTC
>many|14|-|TRBV5-1|TRBJ2-1
CASTHQTGYNEQFF
TGCGCCAGCACCCATCAAACAGGCTACAATGAGCAGTTCTTC
>few|14|-|TRBV2|TRBJ1-5
CASSFTGIYQPQHF
TGTGCCAGCAGTTTTACAGGGATATATCAGCCCCAGCATTTT
>many|17|-|TRBV6-1|TRBJ1-2
CASGMYREPTTNYGYTF
TGTGCCAGCGGAATGTACAGGGAACCCACTACTAACTATGGCTACACCTTC
>few|17|-|TRBV4-3|TRBJ2-2
CANSQEPSTINTGELFF
TGCGCCAACAGCCAAGAGCCCAGCACTATCAACACCGGGGAGCTGTTTTTT
>-|15|-|TRBV9|TRBJ2-1
CASSVSTTSLDEQFF
TGTGCCAGCAGCGTGAGTACGACTAGTCTCGATGAGCAGTTCTTC
>many|17|-|TRBV7-6|TRBJ2-1
CASSPSIGGRSYNEQFF
TGTGCCAGCAGCCCCTCCATCGGGGGCCGCTCCTACAATGAGCAGTTCTTC
>few|16|TRBD2|TRBV12-3/TRBV12-4|TRBJ2-7
CASRGSGGPRPFEQYF
TGTGCCAGCAGGGGGTCGGGGGGGCCTCGCCCCTTCGAGCAGTACTTC
>many|14|-|TRBV18|TRBJ2-7
CASSPVVAGYEQYF
TGTGCCAGCTCACCAGTTGTGGCGGGCTACGAGCAGTACTTC
>-|13|-|TRBV28|TRBJ1-5
CASSTRAMQPQHF
TGTGCCAGCAGTACCCGGGCAATGCAGCCCCAGCATTTT
>-|15|TRBD1|TRBV4-3|TRBJ1-4
CASSQDGQGSEKLFF
TGCGCCAGCAGCCAAGATGGACAGGGAAGCGAAAAACTGTTTTTT
>many|12|-|TRBV7-9|TRBJ2-7
CASSLTSGRQYF
TGTGCCAGCAGCTTAACCTCAGGACGGCAGTACTTC
>many|17|-|TRBV5-1|TRBJ2-7
CASSLVGDVRSSYEQYF
TGCGCCAGCAGCTTAGTAGGGGACGTCCGCAGTTCCTACGAGCAGTACTTC
>many|17|TRBD1|TRBV28|TRBJ1-2
CASSFPSIRQGTYGYTF
TGTGCCAGCAGTTTCCCATCGATCAGACAGGGGACCTATGGCTACACCTTC
>many|13|-|TRBV7-6|TRBJ1-2
CASSSQGFYGYTF
TGTGCCAGCAGCTCCCAGGGATTCTATGGCTACACCTTC
>many|15|TRBD2|TRBV7-2|TRBJ2-5
CASSSSPGLAETQYF
TGTGCCAGCAGCTCTTCACCGGGACTAGCGGAGACCCAGTACTTC
>many|15|TRBD2|TRBV11-2|TRBJ2-3
CASSLPSGSDTTQYF
TGTGCCAGCAGCTTACCTAGCGGTTCAGATACGACGCAGTATTTT
>-|13|-|TRBV4-3|TRBJ2-1
CASSQDREREQFF
TGCGCCAGCAGCCAAGATAGGGAGCGGGAGCAGTTCTTC
>many|15|TRBD1|TRBV5-6|TRBJ1-1
CASSHRTGWNTEAFF
TGTGCCAGCAGCCACCGGACAGGGTGGAACACTGAAGCTTTCTTT
>many|14|-|TRBV7-2|TRBJ2-1
CASIPVGIGNEQFF
TGTGCCAGCATCCCTGTCGGGATCGGGAATGAGCAGTTCTTC
>many|16|-|TRBV20-1|TRBJ1-4
CSASRQGIGANEKLFF
TGCAGTGCTAGCCGGCAGGGAATAGGGGCTAATGAAAAACTGTTTTTT
>many|14|-|TRBV5-1|TRBJ2-3
CASSLEQGADTQYF
TGCGCCAGCAGCTTGGAACAGGGTGCAGATACGCAGTATTTT
>-|10|-|TRBV20-1|TRBJ1-1
CSVGPTKTFF
TGCAGTGTTGGCCCCACGAAAACTTTCTTT
>many|15|-|TRBV4-3|TRBJ2-4
CASSQDLGTSNIQYF
TGCGCCAGCAGCCAAGATCTCGGTACCTCGAACATTCAGTACTTC
>many|14|-|TRBV9|TRBJ2-3
CASSVDAVSDTQYF
TGTGCCAGCAGCGTAGACGCTGTATCTGATACGCAGTATTTT
>many|16|TRBD2|TRBV12-3/TRBV12-4|TRBJ2-3
CASSLGSGGPPDTQYF
TGTGCCAGCAGTTTAGGGTCGGGGGGGCCCCCAGATACGCAGTATTTT
>few|16|-|TRBV4-3|TRBJ2-1
CASSQAKGRGYNEQFF
TGCGCCAGCAGCCAAGCAAAGGGCAGGGGATACAATGAGCAGTTCTTC
>-|14|-|TRBV10-3|TRBJ1-6
CAISENSGTSPLHF
TGTGCCATCAGTGAGAATTCGGGGACTTCACCCCTCCACTTT
>many|14|-|TRBV29-1|TRBJ2-7
CSVEGTARPSEQYF
TGCAGCGTTGAGGGGACCGCCCGGCCCTCCGAGCAGTACTTC
>many|13|-|TRBV20-1|TRBJ1-5
CSARRGSGQPQHF
TGCAGTGCTAGGAGGGGCTCGGGACAGCCCCAGCATTTT
>few|15|-|TRBV12-3/TRBV12-4|TRBJ1-2
CASSLISQGPYGYTF
TGTGCCAGCAGTTTAATTAGTCAGGGGCCCTATGGCTACACCTTC
>-|15|-|TRBV11-2|TRBJ2-2
CASRPVATNTGELFF
TGTGCCAGCAGACCCGTCGCGACTAACACCGGGGAGCTGTTTTTT
>many|13|-|TRBV3-1|TRBJ2-7
CASSQWMDHEQYF
TGTGCCAGCAGCCAATGGATGGACCACGAGCAGTACTTC
>many|13|-|TRBV7-3|TRBJ1-5
CASSLRAGQPQHF
TGTGCCAGCAGCTTACGAGCGGGTCAGCCCCAGCATTTT
>many|14|-|TRBV20-1|TRBJ2-2
CSASGVSNSGELFF
TGCAGTGCTAGTGGTGTCAGCAACTCCGGGGAGCTGTTTTTT
>many|11|TRBD1|TRBV5-1|TRBJ2-4
CASGTGGFQYF
TGCGCCAGCGGGACAGGGGGGTTTCAGTACTTC
>many|16|TRBD2|TRBV7-2|TRBJ2-2
CASSSRGGLNTGELFF
TGTGCCAGCAGCTCGCGGGGGGGGTTAAACACCGGGGAGCTGTTTTTT
>-|14|-|TRBV20-1|TRBJ1-6
CSAVAGGYNSPLHF
TGCAGTGCTGTGGCGGGGGGCTATAATTCACCCCTCCACTTT
>many|12|-|TRBV12-3/TRBV12-4|TRBJ2-5
CASRDHQETQYF
TGTGCCAGCCGGGATCACCAAGAGACCCAGTACTTC
>many|16|TRBD1|TRBV10-3|TRBJ2-7
CAISESGQAMSYEQYF
TGTGCCATCAGTGAGTCGGGACAGGCTATGTCCTACGAGCAGTACTTC
>many|13|-|TRBV4-2|TRBJ2-3
CASSRETGDTQYF
TGTGCCAGCAGCCGGGAAACGGGGGATACGCAGTATTTT
>few|15|TRBD1|TRBV12-3/TRBV12-4|TRBJ1-5
CASRVGQGANQPQHF
TGTGCCAGCAGGGTGGGACAGGGGGCTAATCAGCCCCAGCATTTT
>many|16|-|TRBV12-3/TRBV12-4|TRBJ2-2
CASTVWGGGDTGELFF
TGTGCCAGCACGGTCTGGGGAGGAGGGGACACCGGGGAGCTGTTTTTT
>many|15|-|TRBV6-4|TRBJ2-3
CASSDSGYPTDTQYF
TGTGCCAGCAGTGACTCGGGCTACCCCACAGATACGCAGTATTTT
>many|14|-|TRBV30|TRBJ2-3
CAWHEWGAADTQYF
TGTGCCTGGCACGAATGGGGGGCGGCAGATACGCAGTATTTT
>once|16|TRBD1|TRBV9|TRBJ2-1
CASSVVVGTAYNEQFF
TGTGCCAGCAGCGTAGTTGTTGGGACAGCATACAATGAGCAGTTCTTC
>many|16|TRBD1|TRBV5-1|TRBJ1-4
CASSPTAGTGNGKLFF
TGCGCCAGCAGCCCCACCGCCGGGACAGGGAATGGAAAACTGTTTTTT
>many|15|-|TRBV7-2|TRBJ2-1
CASSLSGTLLNEQFF
TGTGCCAGCAGCTTATCAGGGACGCTCCTCAATGAGCAGTTCTTC
>many|14|TRBD1|TRBV7-2|TRBJ2-1
CASNPGTGYNEQFF
TGTGCCAGCAACCCCGGGACAGGGTACAATGAGCAGTTCTTC
>many|15|TRBD2|TRBV4-2|TRBJ2-1
CASSQGASGNNEQFF
TGTGCCAGCAGCCAAGGCGCTAGCGGCAACAATGAGCAGTTCTTC
>-|17|TRBD1|TRBV5-1|TRBJ2-6
CASSLDRGSSGANVLTF
TGCGCCAGCAGCTTGGACAGGGGGTCCTCTGGGGCCAACGTCCTGACTTTC